This T cell receptor beta chain was captured in a study of CD8 T cells in Susac syndrome. With random hexamers, roughly 0.5 to 1 ug RNA was reverse transcribed. Amplification of the TCR beta CDR3 was carried out by immunoSEQ multiplex PCR, which spanned a total of 54 Vbeta and 13 Jbeta segments. Using its own MiXCR run on the immunoSEQ multiplex PCR reads, TCRdb lists one record per CDR3 protein. The table includes over 200,000 distinct CDR3 sequences, roughly 94% detected once. Study-wide results and limits: The relatively small number of individuals in the TCR sequencing and HLA analysis was acknowledged by the study.

About this clonotype: The antigen is not known.

Trimming took 6 bases from V and 3 from J, leaving 15 bases between them. The CDR3 is 13 amino acids. Per the germline V gene, CDR1 is SQVTM and CDR2 is ANQGSEA. The sequenced target, TCR beta, came from blood CD8+ and CD4+ T cells. The sequence derives from a human donor with multiple sclerosis. J is TRBJ2-7 and V is TRBV29-1; D is tentatively TRBD1 or TRBD2 (5 bases each). The specimen was CD4+ T cells from PBMCs. CDR3 DNA sequence: TGCAGCGTCGACCGGGACGGCAGCTACGAGCAGTACTTC. Its translation: CSVDRDGSYEQYF.